The 28 T cell receptor beta chains below were found in one sample sequenced in a study of shared clonotypes between healthy human individuals. Clones were read by immunoSEQ multiplex PCR, and TCRdb kept only the in-frame ones, dropping some. This sample has about 2.4 million clones, with 80% to 95% found just once. Specimen: naive CD4+ T cells from PBMCs. The sample's subset: CD45RA+ positively selected. Receptors were obtained from a man in his late teens or twenties in good health. Some clones in this sample may be carry-over from other donors' samples.

This chain links TRBV9 with TRBJ2-2, with 8 bases matching TRBD2. This CDR3 is built from 17 residues. V lost 4 bases and J lost 1; bases outside the gene matches: 9. Germline CDR1 is SGDLS and CDR2 is YYNGEE. The CDR3: CASSPHLAGKNTGELFF. The CDR3 DNA follows: TGTGCCAGCAGCCCCCATTTAGCGGGAAAGAACACCGGGGAGCTGTTTTTT.

V is TRBV25-1 and J is TRBJ2-1; tentatively, D is TRBD1 (5 bases). CDR3 length equals 13 residues. Germline V lookup: CDR1 MGHDK, CDR2 SYGVNS. V lost 3 bases, J lost 6 bases, and 9 bases lay in between. The CDR3 coding sequence is TGTGCCAGCAGTGATGTGACAGTCAATGAGCAGTTCTTC. As protein: CASSDVTVNEQFF.

The V and J genes are TRBV29-1 and TRBJ1-3; D not resolved. V was clipped by 2 bases and J by 2 bases, with 7 bases between them. CDR3 length: 13 amino acids. CDR1 is SQVTM and CDR2 is ANQGSEA in the germline V gene. The chain's CDR3 is CSVEREPGNTIYF. The CDR3 nucleotides read TGCAGCGTTGAACGGGAACCTGGAAACACCATATATTTT.

J is TRBJ2-7 and V is TRBV2; 7 bases fit TRBD2. V dropped 1 base and J dropped 5; count of bases not matched to a gene: 2. The CDR3 is 13 residues long. Germline CDR1 is SNHLY and CDR2 is FYNNEI. Here the CDR3 reads CASSEGGGNEQYF. The CDR3 DNA is TGTGCCAGCAGTGAAGGGGGGGGTAACGAGCAGTACTTC. Full variable domain (rest looked up from reference TRBV2 and TRBJ2-7): EPEVTQTPSHQVTQMGQEVILRCVPISNHLYFYWYRQILGQKVEFLVSFYNNEISEKSEIFDDQFSVERPDGSNFTLKIRSTKLEDSAMYFCASSEGGGNEQYFGPGTRLTVT.

The V gene is TRBV11-2, the J gene TRBJ2-1; 12 bases map to TRBD2. This CDR3 is 15 amino acids long. Germline V gene sequence: CDR1 SGHAT, CDR2 FQNNGV. Trimming removed 10 bases from V and 6 bases from J; junction bases left unmatched: 10. The CDR3 region is CATARTSGTGNEQFF. The CDR3 nucleotides read TGTGCCACCGCGAGGACTAGCGGGACCGGCAATGAGCAGTTCTTC.

This clone is a singleton in its sample. The rearrangement links TRBV28 to TRBJ1-1; 7 bases match TRBD1. Germline V gene lookup returns CDR1 MDHEN and CDR2 SYDVKM. The CDR3 has 15 amino acids. V gave up 6 bases and J gave up 3 bases; unmatched junction bases: 10. The CDR3, as DNA: TGTGCCAGCAGAAGACAGGGACTTGGGTACACTGAAGCTTTCTTT. This translates into CASRRQGLGYTEAFF. Combining the CDR3 with reference TRBV28 and TRBJ1-1 gives the whole variable domain DVKVTQSSRYLVKRTGEKVFLECVQDMDHENMFWYRQDPGLGLRLIYFSYDVKMKEKGDIPEGYSVSREKKERFSLILESASTNQTSMYLCASRRQGLGYTEAFFGQGTRLTVV.

As concerns this clone: Different DNA sequences within this sample yield the same CDR3. V gene TRBV9 combines with J gene TRBJ2-1; D unresolved. Germline CDR1 and CDR2: SGDLS and YYNGEE. V was shortened by 5 bases and J by 4 bases, with 10 bases between the two germline ends. There are 13 residues in the CDR3. Written as DNA, the CDR3 is TGTGCCAGCAGTGCTCGCCCTTACAATGAGCAGTTCTTC. Protein product: CASSARPYNEQFF.

The genes are TRBV7-8 and TRBJ1-5; TRBD1 aligns across 8 bases. From germline, CDR1 is SGHVS and CDR2 FQNEAQ. The CDR3 extends over 16 amino acids. Germline trimming cut 3 bases from V and 7 bases from J; bases unmatched to any gene: 11. CDR3 in DNA: TGTGCCAGCAGCTTCCCCACAGGGGGATTGGAACAGCCCCAGCATTTT. Its translation is CASSFPTGGLEQPQHF.

The rearrangement joins TRBV9 to TRBJ1-3; D not certain. The CDR3 runs 14 residues. V dropped 4 bases and J dropped 7 bases, with 15 bases sitting between them. Germline V gene lookup returns CDR1 SGDLS and CDR2 YYNGEE. The CDR3 spells CASSSGSPRNTIYF. CDR3 bases: TGTGCCAGCAGCTCGGGGTCCCCCCGCAACACCATATATTTT.

The chain employs TRBV25-1 and TRBJ2-5; 8 bases agree with TRBD2. The CDR3 contains 16 residues. The germline V gene encodes CDR1 MGHDK and CDR2 SYGVNS. The trim removed 6 bases at V and 4 bases at J, leaving 13 bases unmatched. The CDR3 region has the DNA TGTGCCAGCAGCCCCGGGGGAGCGGGGGTTATAGAGACCCAGTACTTC. Its translation: CASSPGGAGVIETQYF.

V gene TRBV5-1 combines with J gene TRBJ1-3; 8 bases agree with TRBD1. This CDR3 has 15 residues. The V gene's germline CDR1 is SGHRS and CDR2 YFSETQ. V shed 0 bases and J 4 bases; nucleotides not matched to a gene: 3. The CDR3 loop is CASSLGAGGGNTIYF. The CDR3 nucleotides read TGCGCCAGCAGCTTGGGTGCAGGGGGCGGAAACACCATATATTTT.

The count of this clone is one. The genes are TRBV18 and TRBJ2-2; tentatively, D is TRBD1 (5 bases). The V end was cut by 4 bases, the J end by 6 bases, with 9 bases between. In germline, CDR1 is KGHSH, CDR2 LQKENI. CDR3 length: 13 amino acids. This CDR3 reads CASSQDTSGELFF. DNA for the CDR3: TGTGCCAGCTCACAGGACACCTCCGGGGAGCTGTTTTTT.

This rearrangement joins TRBV7-8 to TRBJ1-5, with a possible D match to TRBD1 (6 bases). The CDR3 loop spans 16 amino acids. The V end lost 0 bases, the J end lost 2 bases, and 11 bases lay between the germline ends. Per the germline V gene, CDR1 is SGHVS and CDR2 is FQNEAQ. The CDR3 loop is CASSLAWGAGNQPQHF. DNA for the CDR3: TGTGCCAGCAGCTTAGCGTGGGGGGCAGGCAATCAGCCCCAGCATTTT.

J is TRBJ2-1 and V is TRBV7-3; 11 nucleotides line up with TRBD2. This CDR3 contains 19 residues. V was pared by 3 bases and J by 8 bases, with 18 bases of the junction left unmatched. Germline-derived CDR1 and CDR2 are SGHTA and FQGTGA. The CDR3 coding sequence is TGTGCCAGCAGCTTCATCCCAAGGGTAGCGGGAGGGATGGGCGATGAGCAGTTCTTC. It is translated as CASSFIPRVAGGMGDEQFF.

The chain has TRBV5-1 and TRBJ2-2; 9 bases are a match to TRBD2. The length of the CDR3 is 16 residues. Germline CDR1 is SGHRS and CDR2 is YFSETQ. Trimming removed 4 bases from V and 7 bases from J; junction bases left unmatched: 11. This CDR3 reads CASSRGLAGSGGELFF. The DNA of the CDR3 is TGCGCCAGCAGCCGGGGGCTAGCGGGATCGGGCGGGGAGCTGTTTTTT.

To note about this clone: Distinct nucleotide sequences in the sample also encode this CDR3. The chain uses TRBV28 and TRBJ2-1; no clear D gene. Trimming took 8 bases from V and 2 from J, leaving 4 bases between them. This CDR3 has 11 amino acids. Germline-derived CDR1 and CDR2 are MDHEN and SYDVKM. This CDR3 is CASGPYNEQFF. CDR3 sequence (DNA): TGTGCCAGCGGACCCTACAATGAGCAGTTCTTC. Drawing the rest from reference TRBV28 and TRBJ2-1, the complete variable domain is DVKVTQSSRYLVKRTGEKVFLECVQDMDHENMFWYRQDPGLGLRLIYFSYDVKMKEKGDIPEGYSVSREKKERFSLILESASTNQTSMYLCASGPYNEQFFGPGTRLTVL.

The rearrangement joins TRBV5-1 to TRBJ2-5; D ambiguous. V lost 4 bases and J 1 base, leaving 8 bases between the germline ends. The CDR3 runs 13 residues. Germline-derived CDR1 and CDR2 are SGHRS and YFSETQ. CDR3 residues: CASSMGSQETQYF. Written as DNA, the CDR3 is TGCGCCAGCAGCATGGGGTCCCAAGAGACCCAGTACTTC.

The J gene is TRBJ2-5, the V gene TRBV2; D is possibly TRBD2 (6 bases). CDR3 length equals 14 residues. Germline V gene sequence: CDR1 SNHLY, CDR2 FYNNEI. CDR3 region: CGVIWGTGRKTQYF. In nucleotides, the CDR3 is TGTGGAGTCATATGGGGGACTGGGAGAAAGACCCAGTACTTC.

The V call is TRBV27, the J call TRBJ2-7, with 13 nucleotides matching TRBD2. This CDR3 comprises 19 residues. The V gene's germline CDR1 is MNHEY and CDR2 SMNVEV (reference sequence). The junction had 11 bases not matched to a gene; V was cut back by 1 base and J by 2 bases. The CDR3 nucleotides read TGTGCCAGCAGTTTATTTCCCCCGGGACTAGCGGGGATTACCTACGAGCAGTACTTC. This sequence encodes CASSLFPPGLAGITYEQYF.

The chain joins TRBV7-6 to TRBJ1-3; D perhaps matches TRBD1 (6 bases). The CDR3 covers 14 residues. Trimming took 4 bases from V and 4 from J, leaving 11 bases between them. CDR1 and CDR2 from the germline V gene are SGHVS and FNYEAQ. The CDR3 nucleotides read TGTGCCAGCAGCTCCTACAGGGAGGGAAACACCATATATTTT. Its protein product is CASSSYREGNTIYF. Using reference TRBV7-6 and TRBJ1-3 for the parts outside the CDR3, the full variable domain is GAGVSQSPRYKVTKRGQDVALRCDPISGHVSLYWYRQALGQGPEFLTYFNYEAQQDKSGLPNDRFSAERPEGSISTLTIQRTEQRDSAMYRCASSSYREGNTIYFGEGSWLTVV.

The chain recombines TRBV9 with TRBJ2-7, with D tentatively TRBD1 or TRBD2 (5 bases each). Germline V gives CDR1 SGDLS, CDR2 YYNGEE. Trimming removed 0 bases at V and 3 bases at J, with 10 bases between. The CDR3 runs to 14 residues. CDR3 nucleotides: TGTGCCAGCAGCGTAGGGCAGGGAGACTACGAGCAGTACTTC. This codes for CASSVGQGDYEQYF.

The chain uses TRBV7-2 and TRBJ2-7; TRBD2 matches 9 bases. Germline V CDR1 and CDR2: SGHTA, FQGNSA. V shed 1 base, J shed 2 bases, and the junction held 12 bases outside the gene matches. The CDR3 spans 18 residues. CDR3 sequence reads: CASSLETSGSHTPYEQYF. As DNA, the CDR3 is TGTGCCAGCAGCTTAGAAACTAGCGGGTCCCATACCCCCTACGAGCAGTACTTC.

The rearrangement uses TRBV28 and TRBJ2-5; unclear D gene. The V gene lost 2 bases and the J gene lost 7 bases, with 11 bases spanning the gap. Per the germline V gene, CDR1 is MDHEN and CDR2 is SYDVKM. This CDR3 region has 13 residues. CDR3 residues: CASSLPAWVTQYF. CDR3 DNA: TGTGCCAGCAGTTTACCAGCCTGGGTGACCCAGTACTTC.

The chain couples TRBV6-5 to TRBJ2-3; D possibly corresponds to TRBD2 (5 bases). The CDR3 covers 11 residues. Between the trimmed V and J ends, which lost 8 bases and 6 bases, there was a span of 9 bases. CDR1 is MNHEY, CDR2 SVGAGI, per germline. In DNA form, the CDR3 reads TGTGCCAGCGAAAGAGGGGATACGCAGTATTTT. Translation gives CASERGDTQYF.

The genes are TRBV9 and TRBJ2-3; possibly TRBD2 for D (5 bases). Per germline, CDR1 SGDLS and CDR2 YYNGEE. CDR3 length equals 14 residues. Trimming removed 0 bases from V and 6 bases from J, with 11 bases in between. CDR3 residues: CASSVGFWEDTQYF. The CDR3 DNA follows: TGTGCCAGCAGCGTAGGCTTCTGGGAGGATACGCAGTATTTT.

The chain has TRBV9 and TRBJ2-1; the D gene is possibly TRBD2 (5 bases). This CDR3 has 15 amino acids. The germline V and J ends were trimmed by 4 bases and 4 bases, with 15 bases remaining between them. CDR1 SGDLS and CDR2 YYNGEE come from the germline V gene. The CDR3 sequence: CASSRLIEGYNEQFF. As DNA, the CDR3 is TGTGCCAGCAGCAGATTAATTGAGGGTTACAATGAGCAGTTCTTC.

This clone was detected only once. In the same sample, other DNA sequences code for this CDR3. The chain joins TRBV7-2 to TRBJ2-1; D ambiguous. Germline CDR1 and CDR2: SGHTA and FQGNSA. The CDR3 covers 15 residues. With 1 base removed from V and 0 bases from J, the gap between germline ends came to 7 bases. The CDR3 is CASSLGPLSYNEQFF. The CDR3 nucleotides are TGTGCCAGCAGCTTAGGGCCACTCTCCTACAATGAGCAGTTCTTC.

The genes are TRBV28 and TRBJ1-3; possible D gene TRBD1, 6 bases. The CDR3 is 14 residues long. Deletions cut 7 bases from V and 5 bases from J, with 15 bases between. Germline CDR1 MDHEN, CDR2 SYDVKM. The CDR3 loop is CASISPDSRNTIYF. The DNA for the CDR3 is TGTGCCAGCATCTCCCCGGACAGCCGAAACACCATATATTTT.